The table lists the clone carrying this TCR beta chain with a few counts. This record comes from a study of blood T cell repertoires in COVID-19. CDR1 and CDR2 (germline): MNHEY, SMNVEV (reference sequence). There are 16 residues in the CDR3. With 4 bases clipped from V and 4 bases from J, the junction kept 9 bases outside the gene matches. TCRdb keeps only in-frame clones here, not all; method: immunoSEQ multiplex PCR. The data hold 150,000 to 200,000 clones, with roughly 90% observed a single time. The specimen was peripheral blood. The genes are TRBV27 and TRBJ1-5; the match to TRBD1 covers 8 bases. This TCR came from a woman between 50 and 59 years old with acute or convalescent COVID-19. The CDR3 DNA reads TGTGCCAGCAGTTCAAGGATGACAGGGGTGAATCAGCCCCAGCATTTT. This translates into CASSSRMTGVNQPQHF.